This TCR beta chain derives from a study of cytomegalovirus exposure and HLA in healthy donors. Overall study results and limits: The investigators catalogued 164 TCR beta chains as cytomegalovirus-associated.

Germline values: CDR1 WSHSY, CDR2 SAAADI. With V trimmed by 6 bases and J by 4 bases, 7 bases remained unmatched. The CDR3 has 16 amino acids. This clone has a handful of counts. Its matching antigen is unknown. The PCR contained 60 Vbeta and 13 Jbeta primers. The protocol was immunoSEQ multiplex PCR, while the TCRdb copy is restricted to in-frame clones and leaves out a portion. The sample has 130,000 or so clones, approximately 82% seen once. The sequencing sample was made of PBMCs. This sequence was found in a woman younger than 30 in good health and CMV-seropositive. V usage is TRBV10-2 and J usage is TRBJ2-3, with 13 bases fitting TRBD2. This CDR3 reads CASRLRLAGGPDTQYF. CDR3 DNA sequence: TGCGCCAGCAGGCTAAGACTAGCGGGGGGCCCAGATACGCAGTATTTT.